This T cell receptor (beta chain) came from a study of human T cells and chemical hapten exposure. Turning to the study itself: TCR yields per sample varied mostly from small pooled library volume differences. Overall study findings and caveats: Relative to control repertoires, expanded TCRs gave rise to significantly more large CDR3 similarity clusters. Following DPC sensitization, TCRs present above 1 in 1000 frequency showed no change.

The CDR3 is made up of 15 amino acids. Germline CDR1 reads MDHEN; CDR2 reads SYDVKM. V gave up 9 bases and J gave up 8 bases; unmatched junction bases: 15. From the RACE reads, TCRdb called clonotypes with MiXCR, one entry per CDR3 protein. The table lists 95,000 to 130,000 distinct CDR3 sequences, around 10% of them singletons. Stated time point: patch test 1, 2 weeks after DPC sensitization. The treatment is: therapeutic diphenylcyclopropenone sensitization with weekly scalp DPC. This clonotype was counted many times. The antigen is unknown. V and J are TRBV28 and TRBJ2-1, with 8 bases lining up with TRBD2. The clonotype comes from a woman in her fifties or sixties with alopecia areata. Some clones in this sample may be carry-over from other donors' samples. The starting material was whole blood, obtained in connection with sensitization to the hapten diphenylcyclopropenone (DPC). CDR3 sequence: CASLSSGTRVDEQFF. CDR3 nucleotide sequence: TGTGCCAGTCTTTCTTCGGGGACTAGGGTCGATGAGCAGTTCTTC.